The text below deals with one T cell receptor (beta chain). The data were taken from a study of patients and donors after allogeneic stem cell transplantation. TCRdb recomputed calls from the RT-PCR reads with MiXCR, one row per CDR3 protein. Of approximately 250,000 distinct CDR3 sequences in the sample, 12% to 15% were seen once. CDR1 DFQATT and CDR2 SNEGSKA come from the germline V gene (reference sequence). V lost 4 bases to trimming and J lost 2 bases, with 15 bases between them. The CDR3 length is 15 residues. V usage is TRBV20-1 and J usage is TRBJ1-5; maybe TRBD1 (5 bases). The sequenced sample consisted of blood, either unsorted or a sorted T cell fraction (not recorded which). The clonotype originates from a human donor who was either an allogeneic HSCT recipient or a stem cell or donor lymphocyte infusion donor (not recorded which). It is not recorded whose cells these are; they may come from a transplant donor. CDR3 loop: CSAIRGPGGNQPQHF. The CDR3 DNA is TGCAGTGCTATTAGGGGCCCGGGTGGCAATCAGCCCCAGCATTTT.